The 7 T cell receptor beta chains listed next were all sequenced from one sample in a study of identical twins. TCRdb re-called the 5' RACE reads through MiXCR, storing one row per CDR3 protein. Among 540,000 or so distinct CDR3 sequences, about a fifth were seen once, and the ten largest hold approximately 0.49%. The same specimen was also included in a second study, on yellow fever vaccine responses in identical twins.

The specimen was CD4+ T cells sorted from blood. The receptors come from a woman between 18 and 29 years old in good health.

This chain links TRBV27 with TRBJ2-7; no clear D gene. Per germline, CDR1 MNHEY and CDR2 SMNVEV (reference sequence). CDR3 size: 8 residues. V was clipped by 11 bases and J by 9 bases, with 8 bases between them. The CDR3 is CAGVVQYF. For the CDR3, the DNA is TGTGCCGGCGTTGTGCAGTACTTC.

The rearrangement uses TRBV3-1 and TRBJ2-1; 12 positions match TRBD2. The CDR3 is 19 residues long. The junction had 15 bases not matched to a gene; V was cut back by 0 bases and J by 9 bases. Germline lookup yields CDR1 LGHDT and CDR2 YNNKEL (reference sequence). For the CDR3, the DNA is TGTGCCAGCAGCCAAGAGAGGCTAGCGGGAGGGAGAAGTATGAGTGAGCAGTTCTTC. The encoded protein is CASSQERLAGGRSMSEQFF.

This clonotype was seen a handful of times. This rearrangement joins TRBV7-6 to TRBJ1-1; D remains unclear. CDR1 and CDR2 from the germline V gene are SGHVS and FNYEAQ. The CDR3 is 13 amino acids. V gave up 0 bases and J gave up 3 bases, with 5 bases separating them. CDR3 DNA: TGTGCCAGCAGCTTAGCGGAGTACACTGAAGCTTTCTTT. Translated, it gives CASSLAEYTEAFF.

There are a few counts of this clonotype. The gene calls are TRBV7-3 and TRBJ1-2, with D hard to call. The CDR3 has 13 residues. Trimming removed 2 bases from V and 0 bases from J, with 4 bases in between. Germline-derived CDR1 and CDR2 are SGHTA and FQGTGA. CDR3 sequence: CASSLRANYGYTF. CDR3 nucleotides: TGTGCCAGCAGCTTACGAGCTAACTATGGCTACACCTTC.

This clonotype was recorded a few times. The genes are TRBV20-1 and TRBJ2-2; 9 nucleotides agree with TRBD2. Looked up from germline, CDR1 is DFQATT and CDR2 is SNEGSKA (reference sequence). The V gene end was trimmed by 6 bases and the J gene end by 4 bases; junction bases not matched to a gene: 9. The CDR3 is made up of 15 amino acids. CDR3 nucleotide sequence: TGCAGTGCAACCAGGGGACTAGCAAGCACCGGGGAGCTGTTTTTT. Its translation: CSATRGLASTGELFF.

V and J are TRBV12-3 or TRBV12-4 and TRBJ2-3, with D perhaps matching TRBD1 (6 bases). The CDR3 loop spans 15 amino acids. Trimming shortened V by 6 bases and J by 0 bases, and 13 bases separated the two germline ends. The CDR3 DNA sequence: TGTGCCAGCAGGCGCCGACAGGAGAGCACAGATACGCAGTATTTT. Translated: CASRRRQESTDTQYF.

The rearrangement joins TRBV4-2 to TRBJ1-1; D gene ambiguous. From germline, CDR1 is LGHNA and CDR2 YNFKEQ. Deletions cut 7 bases from V and 3 bases from J, with 12 bases between. This CDR3 has 13 amino acids. CDR3 sequence (DNA): TGTGCCAGCACGACCCCCAAGGACACTGAAGCTTTCTTT. It encodes CASTTPKDTEAFF.